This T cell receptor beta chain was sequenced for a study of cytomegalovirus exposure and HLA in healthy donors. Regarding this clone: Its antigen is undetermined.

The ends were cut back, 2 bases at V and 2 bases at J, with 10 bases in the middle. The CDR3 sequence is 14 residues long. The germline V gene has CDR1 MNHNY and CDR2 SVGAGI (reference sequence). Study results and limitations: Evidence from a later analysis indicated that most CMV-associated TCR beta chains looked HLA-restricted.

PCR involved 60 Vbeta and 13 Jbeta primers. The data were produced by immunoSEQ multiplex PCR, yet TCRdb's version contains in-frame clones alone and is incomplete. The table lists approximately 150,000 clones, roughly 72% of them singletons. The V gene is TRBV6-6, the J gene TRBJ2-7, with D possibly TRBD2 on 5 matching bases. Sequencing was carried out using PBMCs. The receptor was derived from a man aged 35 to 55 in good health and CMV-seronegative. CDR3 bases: TGTGCCAGCAGTTACGGCGGAGGCCCCTACGAGCAGTACTTC. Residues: CASSYGGGPYEQYF.